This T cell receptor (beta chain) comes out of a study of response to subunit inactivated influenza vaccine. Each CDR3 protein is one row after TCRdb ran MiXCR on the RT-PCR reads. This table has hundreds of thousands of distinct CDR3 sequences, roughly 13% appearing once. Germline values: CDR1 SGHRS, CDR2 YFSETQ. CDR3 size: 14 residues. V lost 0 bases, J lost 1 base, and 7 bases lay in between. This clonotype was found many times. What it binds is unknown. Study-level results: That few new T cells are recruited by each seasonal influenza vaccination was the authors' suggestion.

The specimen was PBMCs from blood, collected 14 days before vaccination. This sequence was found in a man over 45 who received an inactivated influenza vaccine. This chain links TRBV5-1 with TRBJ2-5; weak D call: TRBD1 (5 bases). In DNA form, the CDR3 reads TGCGCCAGCAGCTTGGGACAGATCCAAGAGACCCAGTACTTC. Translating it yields CASSLGQIQETQYF.